This TCR beta chain was retrieved from a study of shared clonotypes between healthy human individuals. Study-level findings and limits: A handful of donors had about 5% of their naive CD4 clonotypes in common. Clonotypes not shared had lower generation probabilities than those common to all four donors.

A note on this clone: Its specificity is unknown.

V trimming: 5 bases; J trimming: 2 bases; junction bases outside the gene matches: 13. CDR1 LGHNA and CDR2 YNFKEQ come from the germline V gene. This CDR3 has 17 amino acids. Some clones are missing from TCRdb's copy, which holds only in-frame ones; the method was immunoSEQ multiplex PCR. This table has approximately 740,000 clones, approximately 79% appearing once. Sequenced: memory CD4+ T cells sorted from blood. Stated subset: CD45RA-negative fraction. V and J are TRBV4-2 and TRBJ2-3; 7 nucleotides agree with TRBD1. The receptor was isolated from a woman aged 25-40 years in good health. The CDR3 DNA reads as TGTGCCAGCAGCTTGGCCATGACAGGGAAACTCACAGATACGCAGTATTTT. Translation: CASSLAMTGKLTDTQYF.